This T cell receptor (beta chain) originates from a study of regulatory T cells in long-lasting Graves disease. Whole-study results and caveats: Persistent Graves' cases showed lower TCR diversity than newly diagnosed cases.

This clonotype was recorded at least ten times. Its antigen is not known. Time point noted: persistent/refractory GD, antithyroid drugs over 5 years with positive TRAb. Generation of the TCR library employed RNA extracted from PBMCs. Building of the TCR beta libraries involved iRepertoire HTBI primers and Arm-PCR of CDR3 regions. As processed by the authors: In the combined samples, some 59 TRBV and 14 TRBJ segments were identified. TCRdb re-derived calls from the multiplex PCR reads in MiXCR, one entry per CDR3 protein. The V and J calls were determined by TCRdb, not by the authors. The profile shows about 470,000 distinct CDR3 sequences, 20% to 25% of them singletons. CDR3 length: 13 residues. V trimming: 6 bases; J trimming: 5 bases; junction bases outside the gene matches: 5. Germline assignment: CDR1 SGHTS and CDR2 YDEGEE.

The gene calls are TRBV5-8 and TRBJ1-2; 9 nucleotides line up with TRBD1. The TCR originated in a female donor with Graves disease. The starting material was peripheral blood mononuclear cells (PBMCs), obtained when the disease was refractory, from a patient treated with antithyroid drugs. CDR3 amino acids: CASTGTGSYGYTF. CDR3 DNA: TGTGCCAGCACCGGGACAGGGAGTTATGGCTACACCTTC.